This is a list of T cell receptor beta chains from one sample in a study of blood T cell repertoires in COVID-19. Sequencing used immunoSEQ multiplex PCR; TCRdb keeps in-frame clones, though not all of them. Of 430,000 or so clones listed, about 88% are singletons. What was sequenced was PBMCs or T cells enriched from blood (not recorded which). The receptors come from a woman aged 18-35 years who had been exposed to COVID-19. Both conserved end residues are part of each CDR3. A D gene is named only where the DNA matches it firmly. Clone sizes are given selectively: once, few, many, or a class where the clone is expanded.

clone_size: NA; j_call: TRBJ2-2; v_call: TRBV7-2; d_call: NA; cdr3_aa: CASSLTAGLNTGELFF; cdr3_nt: TGTGCCAGCAGCCTAACTGCGGGGCTAAACACCGGGGAGCTGTTTTTT
clone_size: few; j_call: TRBJ1-1; v_call: TRBV11-1; d_call: TRBD1; cdr3_aa: CASSLFSGGNTEAFF; cdr3_nt: TGTGCCAGCAGCTTATTTTCAGGGGGGAACACTGAAGCTTTCTTT
clone_size: NA; j_call: TRBJ2-1; v_call: TRBV5-1; d_call: TRBD1; cdr3_aa: CASSLARTGEYNEQFF; cdr3_nt: TGCGCCAGCAGCTTGGCGCGGACAGGGGAGTACAATGAGCAGTTCTTC
clone_size: NA; j_call: TRBJ1-2; v_call: TRBV11-2; d_call: NA; cdr3_aa: CASSHSGGYGYTF; cdr3_nt: TGTGCCAGCAGCCACTCGGGTGGCTATGGCTACACCTTC
clone_size: NA; j_call: TRBJ2-7; v_call: TRBV3-1/TRBV3-2; d_call: NA; cdr3_aa: CASSLGTSPIYEQYF; cdr3_nt: TGTGCCAGCAGCCTAGGGACTTCCCCTATCTACGAGCAGTACTTC
clone_size: NA; j_call: TRBJ2-2; v_call: TRBV7-2; d_call: TRBD1; cdr3_aa: CASSPQGDTGELFF; cdr3_nt: TGTGCCAGCAGCCCGCAGGGGGACACCGGGGAGCTGTTTTTT
clone_size: NA; j_call: TRBJ2-7; v_call: TRBV12-3/TRBV12-4; d_call: NA; cdr3_aa: CASSLDHYEQYF; cdr3_nt: TGTGCCAGCAGTTTAGATCACTACGAGCAGTACTTC
clone_size: NA; j_call: TRBJ2-7; v_call: TRBV2; d_call: NA; cdr3_aa: CASSGGQLGGRGWQYF; cdr3_nt: TGTGCCAGCAGTGGGGGCCAGCTAGGAGGGCGAGGGTGGCAGTACTTC
clone_size: NA; j_call: TRBJ2-5; v_call: TRBV4-3; d_call: TRBD1; cdr3_aa: CASSQGIGQVGSAQETQYF; cdr3_nt: TGCGCCAGCAGCCAAGGAATCGGACAGGTCGGTTCTGCCCAAGAGACCCAGTACTTC
clone_size: once; j_call: TRBJ2-2; v_call: TRBV12-3/TRBV12-4; d_call: NA; cdr3_aa: CASSLGGYRELFF; cdr3_nt: TGTGCCAGCAGTTTAGGCGGGTACCGGGAGCTGTTTTTT
clone_size: NA; j_call: TRBJ2-5; v_call: TRBV24-1; d_call: NA; cdr3_aa: CATSDFHSSRHETQYF; cdr3_nt: TGTGCCACCAGTGATTTTCACAGCAGTCGCCACGAGACCCAGTACTTC
clone_size: NA; j_call: TRBJ1-6; v_call: TRBV18; d_call: NA; cdr3_aa: CASSPRPRGGTGSSYNSPLHF; cdr3_nt: TGTGCCAGCTCACCGCGCCCCCGCGGGGGGACGGGAAGCTCCTATAATTCACCCCTCCACTTT
clone_size: NA; j_call: TRBJ1-4; v_call: TRBV28; d_call: TRBD1; cdr3_aa: CASRETGANEKLFF; cdr3_nt: TGTGCCAGCAGGGAGACAGGGGCTAATGAAAAACTGTTTTTT
clone_size: NA; j_call: TRBJ2-7; v_call: TRBV27; d_call: TRBD1; cdr3_aa: CASSSGQGSYEQYF; cdr3_nt: TGTGCCAGCAGTTCGGGACAGGGATCCTACGAGCAGTACTTC
clone_size: few; j_call: TRBJ1-1; v_call: TRBV10-3; d_call: NA; cdr3_aa: CALQGALNTEAFF; cdr3_nt: TGTGCCTTACAGGGAGCACTGAACACTGAAGCTTTCTTT
clone_size: NA; j_call: TRBJ2-7; v_call: TRBV10-1; d_call: TRBD2; cdr3_aa: CASSVSGAEQYF; cdr3_nt: TGCGCCAGCAGTGTTAGCGGGGCTGAGCAGTACTTC